Following are 13 T cell receptor beta chains from one sample sequenced in a study of T cell responses to AZD1222 COVID-19 vaccine. Using immunoSEQ multiplex PCR, the repertoire was profiled, and TCRdb retains in-frame clones only, with some absent. The data hold 85,000 to 90,000 clones, with approximately 89% observed a single time. Sample: peripheral blood, taken 28 days after the second AZD1222 dose. The receptors come from an adult who received the AZD1222 COVID-19 vaccine.

The rearrangement uses TRBV11-2 and TRBJ2-3; TRBD2 matches 9 bases. V shed 1 base and J 2 bases; nucleotides not matched to a gene: 7. The CDR3 sequence is 17 residues long. Germline-derived CDR1 and CDR2 are SGHAT and FQNNGV. The CDR3 is CASSLVFSGGNTDTQYF. CDR3 bases: TGTGCCAGCAGCTTAGTCTTTAGCGGGGGTAACACAGATACGCAGTATTTT.

The chain joins TRBV5-1 to TRBJ1-1, with D hard to call. The V end was cut by 0 bases, the J end by 1 base, with 10 bases between. CDR1 SGHRS and CDR2 YFSETQ come from the germline V gene. The length of the CDR3 is 15 residues. The CDR3 here is CASSLVADKNTEAFF. Here the CDR3 DNA reads TGCGCCAGCAGCTTGGTGGCAGACAAGAACACTGAAGCTTTCTTT.

This rearrangement joins TRBV29-1 to TRBJ1-1; D uncertain. The germline CDR1 and CDR2 sequences are SQVTM and ANQGSEA. This CDR3 spans 15 amino acids. V was pared by 0 bases and J by 5 bases, with 16 bases between. The DNA for the CDR3 is TGCAGCGTTGAAGATCTCTTCGAGTTTTCGACTGAAGCTTTCTTT. It yields the protein CSVEDLFEFSTEAFF.

The chain joins TRBV7-3 to TRBJ2-3; 11 positions match TRBD1. The germline CDR1 and CDR2 sequences are SGHTA and FQGTGA. V shed 5 bases, J shed 3 bases, and the junction held 4 bases outside the gene matches. The CDR3 is 15 amino acids. CDR3 region: CASSRTGGMTDTQYF. CDR3 DNA: TGTGCCAGCAGCCGGACAGGGGGCATGACAGATACGCAGTATTTT.

The chain recombines TRBV24-1 with TRBJ1-5; TRBD1 matches at 10 bases. V lost 4 bases and J lost 5; bases outside the gene matches: 4. From germline, CDR1 is KGHDR and CDR2 SFDVKD. This CDR3 comprises 15 residues. The CDR3 here is CATSDPTGGDQPQHF. CDR3 sequence (DNA): TGTGCCACCAGTGACCCGACAGGGGGCGATCAGCCCCAGCATTTT.

This clone was found once. V and J are TRBV6-5 and TRBJ1-1; no clear D gene. From germline, CDR1 is MNHEY and CDR2 SVGAGI. The V and J ends lost 2 bases and 6 bases respectively, with 10 bases between them. The CDR3 sequence is 13 residues long. The CDR3 nucleotides are TGTGCCAGCAGTTACATTCCCGGGGCTGAAGCTTTCTTT. It specifies CASSYIPGAEAFF.

The table lists this clone with a count of one. This sequence joins TRBV11-2 and TRBJ2-1; D is unclear. The CDR3 is 14 residues long. V gave up 5 bases and J gave up 6 bases, with 14 bases separating them. The V gene's germline CDR1 is SGHAT and CDR2 FQNNGV. CDR3 residues: CASSKEIGINEQFF. In nucleotides, the CDR3 is TGTGCCAGCAGCAAGGAGATAGGGATCAATGAGCAGTTCTTC.

Only one count was recorded for this clone. The rearrangement links TRBV11-1 to TRBJ2-7; D not certain. Looked up from germline, CDR1 is SGHAT and CDR2 is FQDESV (reference sequence). CDR3 length equals 15 residues. V was shortened by 1 base and J by 4 bases, with 14 bases between the two germline ends. The CDR3 spells CASSLGRNPSYEQYF. Written as DNA, the CDR3 is TGTGCCAGCAGCTTAGGGCGGAACCCCTCGTACGAGCAGTACTTC.

The CDR3, as DNA: TGCGCCAGCAGCCTACTCAGGGCCACGATGAACACTGAAGCTTTCTTT. Residues: CASSLLRATMNTEAFF. The chain combines TRBV5-1 with TRBJ1-1; D possibly corresponds to TRBD1 (5 bases). The CDR3 is 16 amino acids. The V and J ends lost 4 bases and 0 bases respectively, with 16 bases between them. Germline CDR1 is SGHRS and CDR2 is YFSETQ.

The J gene is TRBJ2-3, the V gene TRBV5-1; 7 nucleotides align to TRBD1. Germline lookup yields CDR1 SGHRS and CDR2 YFSETQ. Losses at the gene ends were 1 base for V and 0 bases for J; bases not matched to a gene: 2. The CDR3 spans 15 residues. DNA for the CDR3: TGCGCCAGCAGCTTGTTACAGGGGAGCACAGATACGCAGTATTTT. It yields the protein CASSLLQGSTDTQYF.

This chain connects TRBV11-2 to TRBJ2-7; TRBD1 agrees at 7 bases. Germline CDR1 reads SGHAT; CDR2 reads FQNNGV. This CDR3 has 15 residues. Germline trimming cut 1 base from V and 2 bases from J; bases unmatched to any gene: 5. The CDR3 reads CASSLGTGLTYEQYV. For the CDR3, the DNA is TGTGCCAGCAGCTTAGGGACAGGCTTAACCTACGAGCAGTACGTC.

The V gene is TRBV9, the J gene TRBJ2-7, with a possible D match to TRBD1 (5 bases). V lost 0 bases to trimming and J lost 1 base, with 11 bases between them. The germline V gene has CDR1 SGDLS and CDR2 YYNGEE. The CDR3 loop spans 15 amino acids. CDR3 sequence reads: CASSVDGRASYEQYF. The CDR3 coding sequence is TGTGCCAGCAGCGTAGATGGCAGGGCATCCTACGAGCAGTACTTC.

The chain recombines TRBV9 with TRBJ2-7; 8 nucleotides agree with TRBD2. There are 13 residues in the CDR3. The junction had 4 bases not matched to a gene; V was cut back by 3 bases and J by 5 bases. In germline, CDR1 is SGDLS, CDR2 YYNGEE. This chain's CDR3 is CASSGTSNHEQYF. The CDR3 nucleotides are TGTGCCAGCAGCGGGACTAGCAACCACGAGCAGTACTTC.